This T cell receptor (beta chain) was sequenced for a study of Graves' ophthalmopathy and Graves' hyperthyroidism. The study's findings and limits: Using 13 signatures, a model distinguished ophthalmopathy from stable hyperthyroidism, reaching around 86% sensitivity and 80% to 83% specificity.

Amplification of TCR beta CDR3 regions used RNA transcripts. The workflow started with a first-round RT-PCR run with HTBI primers and then moved on to a second-round multiplex PCR. A single record per CDR3 protein comes from TCRdb applying MiXCR to the multiplex PCR reads. The table records over a million distinct CDR3 sequences, 36% of them present only once. The CDR3 runs to 15 residues. Trimming took off 6 bases at V and 2 bases at J, with 16 bases between the two ends. CDR1 is ENHRY, CDR2 SYGVKD, per germline. On this clonotype itself: Antigen specificity is unknown.

Hyperthyroidism patients, aged 18 to 65, were newly diagnosed, under 2 months' duration. V gene TRBV10-3 combines with J gene TRBJ1-2; D possibly corresponds to TRBD1 (5 bases). The clonotype comes from an adult man with Graves' hyperthyroidism. The specimen sequenced was peripheral blood or thyroid tissue (not recorded which). CDR3 in amino acids: CAISLRTSSNYGYTF. DNA for the CDR3: TGTGCCATCAGCTTGCGGACATCCTCAAACTATGGCTACACCTTC.